The 16 T cell receptor beta chains below come from one sample, sequenced in a study of yellow fever vaccine responses in identical twins. One entry per CDR3 protein, called by TCRdb with MiXCR from the RT-PCR reads. The repertoire consists of approximately 16,000 distinct CDR3 sequences, with roughly four fifths occurring once and the leading ten covering around 2%. The sample in question was T cells from blood (PBMCs), unsorted or a sorted subset (not recorded which), obtained before or after yellow fever vaccination (not recorded which). These receptors were obtained from a young woman who received the yellow fever vaccine.

This sequence joins TRBV4-1 and TRBJ1-4; no firm D call. V lost 3 bases, J lost 7 bases, and 12 bases lay in between. Germline CDR1 reads MGHRA; CDR2 reads YSYEKL. CDR3 length equals 14 residues. CDR3 residues: CASSHLSPSEKLFF. The CDR3 region has the DNA TGCGCCAGCAGCCACTTAAGTCCTTCTGAAAAACTGTTTTTT.

The chain couples TRBV7-3 to TRBJ2-2; D uncertain. The V gene lost 2 bases and the J gene lost 6 bases, with 4 bases spanning the gap. CDR1 is SGHTA and CDR2 is FQGTGA in the germline V gene. The CDR3 is made up of 12 amino acids. Written as DNA, the CDR3 is TGTGCCAGCAGCTTATTCGCCGGGGAGCTGTTTTTT. Its translation: CASSLFAGELFF.

This clonotype was seen a handful of times. The chain employs TRBV7-3 and TRBJ2-1; TRBD1 agrees at 8 bases. Germline CDR1 SGHTA, CDR2 FQGTGA. Trimming took 4 bases from V and 6 from J; bases not matched to a gene: 2. The CDR3 sequence is 13 residues long. This CDR3 is CASSSTGGNEQFF. CDR3 sequence (DNA): TGTGCCAGCAGCTCCACAGGGGGCAATGAGCAGTTCTTC.

The chain is built from TRBV29-1 and TRBJ2-2; D gene uncertain. CDR1 SQVTM and CDR2 ANQGSEA come from the germline V gene. The length of the CDR3 is 11 residues. The V gene lost 8 bases and the J gene lost 1 base, with 5 bases spanning the gap. The CDR3 spells CSYGNTGELFF. The CDR3 DNA sequence: TGCAGCTACGGGAACACCGGGGAGCTGTTTTTT.

The V gene is TRBV11-1, the J gene TRBJ2-4; no reliable D call. Germline-derived CDR1 and CDR2 are SGHAT and FQDESV (reference sequence). The V end lost 4 bases, the J end lost 0 bases, and 7 bases lay between the germline ends. This CDR3 is 14 amino acids long. DNA for the CDR3: TGTGCCAGCAGCTCGGAGTTAGCCAAAAACATTCAGTACTTC. It encodes CASSSELAKNIQYF.

The rearrangement links TRBV11-1 to TRBJ1-2, with D possibly matching TRBD1 (5 bases). This CDR3 is built from 14 residues. Trimming took 0 bases from V and 7 from J, leaving 12 bases between them. Per germline, CDR1 SGHAT and CDR2 FQDESV (reference sequence). CDR3 nucleotide sequence: TGTGCCAGCAGCTTAGCTGGCAGGGATGGTGGCTACACCTTC. Encoded protein: CASSLAGRDGGYTF.

The rearrangement links TRBV2 to TRBJ2-3, with TRBD2 identical over 8 bases. CDR1 is SNHLY and CDR2 is FYNNEI in the germline V gene. The CDR3 has 17 amino acids. Unmatched junction bases numbered 8, after V lost 1 base and J lost 2 bases. The CDR3 DNA sequence: TGTGCCAGCAGTGAAGGGGCCACTAGCGGTGTCACAGATACGCAGTATTTT. Its translation is CASSEGATSGVTDTQYF.

J is TRBJ2-7 and V is TRBV6-2 or TRBV6-3; 7 nucleotides match TRBD2. This CDR3 is built from 17 residues. V was pared by 0 bases and J by 2 bases, with 10 bases of the junction left unmatched. Germline CDR1 and CDR2: MNHEY and SVGEGT. CDR3 region: CASSYSIGASGTYEQYF. In nucleotides, the CDR3 is TGTGCCAGCAGTTACTCGATCGGGGCTAGCGGAACCTACGAGCAGTACTTC.

This clonotype has a single count. The J gene is TRBJ2-7, the V gene TRBV28, with no clear D. Germline V lookup: CDR1 MDHEN, CDR2 SYDVKM. The CDR3 contains 14 residues. V was trimmed by 7 bases and J by 3 bases, leaving 16 bases between them. The CDR3 region is CASTAGLQHYEQYF. CDR3 DNA: TGTGCCAGCACCGCCGGTCTGCAACACTACGAGCAGTACTTC.

V gene TRBV4-1 combines with J gene TRBJ2-1; 9 bases line up with TRBD1. This CDR3 comprises 15 residues. Trimming at V came to 6 bases and at J to 4 bases, leaving 7 bases not matched to a gene. CDR1 is MGHRA and CDR2 is YSYEKL in the germline V gene. DNA for the CDR3: TGCGCCAGCAGGACAGGGGGAGAGACTTACAATGAGCAGTTCTTC. Protein product: CASRTGGETYNEQFF.

J is TRBJ1-2 and V is TRBV10-3, with D possibly being TRBD1 (5 bases). CDR3 length equals 13 residues. Trimming took 3 bases from V and 7 from J, leaving 12 bases between them. The germline V gene has CDR1 ENHRY and CDR2 SYGVKD. The CDR3 spells CAISEYGDRGYTF. In DNA form, the CDR3 reads TGTGCCATCAGTGAATACGGGGACCGTGGCTACACCTTC.

This chain connects TRBV18 to TRBJ2-2; D remains ambiguous. Per the germline V gene, CDR1 is KGHSH and CDR2 is LQKENI. The V gene lost 1 base and the J gene lost 7 bases, with 13 bases spanning the gap. The CDR3 totals 15 residues. DNA for the CDR3: TGTGCCAGCTCACCACTGACTCCCCCAGGCGGGGAGCTGTTTTTT. It yields the protein CASSPLTPPGGELFF.

The chain recombines TRBV14 with TRBJ2-1, with D perhaps TRBD2 (5 bases). Germline CDR1 is SGHDN and CDR2 is FVKESK. The CDR3 sequence is 15 residues long. The V gene lost 0 bases and the J gene lost 4 bases, with 10 bases spanning the gap. CDR3 in DNA: TGTGCCAGCAGCCAAGACCAGGACTGGTACAATGAGCAGTTCTTC. Its translation is CASSQDQDWYNEQFF.

This chain uses TRBV4-2 with TRBJ2-1; 13 bases map to TRBD2. The V segment lost 4 bases and the J segment 8 bases; nucleotides outside the gene matches: 5. Germline lookup yields CDR1 LGHNA and CDR2 YNFKEQ. This CDR3 is built from 15 residues. Here the CDR3 DNA reads TGTGCCAGCAGCCCCGGGACTAGCGGGACTCATGAGCAGTTCTTC. Its protein product is CASSPGTSGTHEQFF.

This chain links TRBV2 with TRBJ2-7; D is possibly TRBD1 or TRBD2 (5 bases each). Germline CDR1 is SNHLY and CDR2 is FYNNEI. Between the trimmed V and J ends, which lost 10 bases and 3 bases, there was a span of 19 bases. The CDR3 is made up of 14 amino acids. The CDR3 protein is CAILRDAGRYEQYF. CDR3 bases: TGTGCCATCCTCCGGGACGCCGGACGCTACGAGCAGTACTTC.

The chain joins TRBV12-3 or TRBV12-4 to TRBJ2-7; 8 nucleotides align to TRBD1. The CDR3 runs to 14 residues. Unmatched junction bases numbered 8, after V lost 6 bases and J lost 4 bases. The CDR3 reads CASRRTQGGYEQYF. In nucleotides, the CDR3 is TGTGCCAGCAGACGAACACAGGGGGGTTACGAGCAGTACTTC.